The sequence of this T cell receptor (beta chain) was determined in a study of T cell responses to AZD1222 COVID-19 vaccine. Study-wide results and caveats: Clonal diversity was possibly underestimated, and white British individuals and females predominated among donors.

As concerns this clone: Its specificity is not known.

Using immunoSEQ multiplex PCR, the repertoire was profiled, and TCRdb retains in-frame clones only, with some absent. Among roughly 150,000 clones listed, about 91% were seen once. The V end was cut by 1 base, the J end by 4 bases, with 7 bases between. Germline CDR1 reads SGHAT; CDR2 reads FQNNGV. The CDR3 length is 13 residues. The genes are TRBV11-2 and TRBJ1-2; D gene unclear. Sequenced here: peripheral blood, sampled 28 days after the second AZD1222 dose. This sequence was found in an adult who received the AZD1222 COVID-19 vaccine. CDR3 DNA: TGTGCCAGCAGCTTAGGATTTGTCTATGGCTACACCTTC. The encoded protein is CASSLGFVYGYTF.